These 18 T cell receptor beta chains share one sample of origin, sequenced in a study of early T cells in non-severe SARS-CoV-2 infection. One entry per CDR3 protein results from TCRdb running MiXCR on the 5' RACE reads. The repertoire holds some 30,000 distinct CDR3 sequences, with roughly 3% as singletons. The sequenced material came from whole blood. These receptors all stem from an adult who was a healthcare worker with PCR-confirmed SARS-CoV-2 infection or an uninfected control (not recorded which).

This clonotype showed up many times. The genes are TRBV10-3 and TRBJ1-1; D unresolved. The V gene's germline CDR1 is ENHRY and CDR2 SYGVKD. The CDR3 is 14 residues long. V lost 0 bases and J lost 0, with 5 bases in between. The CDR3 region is CAISESEMNTEAFF. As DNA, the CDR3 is TGTGCCATCAGTGAGTCTGAAATGAACACTGAAGCTTTCTTT.

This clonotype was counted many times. CDR3 sequence (DNA): TGCACCAGCAGCCTTACGGTGCTTTCCTACGAGCAGTACGTC. It codes for CTSSLTVLSYEQYV. V is TRBV1 and J is TRBJ2-7. TRBV1 is described as a pseudogene. The length of the CDR3 is 14 residues.

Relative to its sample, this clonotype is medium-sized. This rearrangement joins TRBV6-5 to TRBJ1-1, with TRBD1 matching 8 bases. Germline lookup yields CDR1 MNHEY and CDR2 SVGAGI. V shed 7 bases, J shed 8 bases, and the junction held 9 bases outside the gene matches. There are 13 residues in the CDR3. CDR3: CASNQDRASEAFF. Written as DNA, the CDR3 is TGTGCCAGCAACCAGGACAGGGCCTCCGAAGCTTTCTTT.

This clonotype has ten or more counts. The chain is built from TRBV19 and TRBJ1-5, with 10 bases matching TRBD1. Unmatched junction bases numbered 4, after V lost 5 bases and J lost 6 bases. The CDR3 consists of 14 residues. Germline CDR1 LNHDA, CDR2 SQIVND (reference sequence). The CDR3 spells CASSDRGLGQPQHF. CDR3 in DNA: TGTGCCAGTAGTGACAGGGGGCTGGGTCAGCCCCAGCATTTT. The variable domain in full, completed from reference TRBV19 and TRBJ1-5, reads DGGITQSPKYLFRKEGQNVTLSCEQNLNHDAMYWYRQDPGQGLRLIYYSQIVNDFQKGDIAEGYSVSREKKESFPLTVTSAQKNPTAFYLCASSDRGLGQPQHFGDGTRLSIL.

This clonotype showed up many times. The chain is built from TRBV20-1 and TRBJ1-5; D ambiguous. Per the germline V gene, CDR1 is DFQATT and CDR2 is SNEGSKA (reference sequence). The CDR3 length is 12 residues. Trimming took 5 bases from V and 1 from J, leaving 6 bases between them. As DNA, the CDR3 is TGCAGTGCTGGTAGCAGCAATCAGCCCCAGCATTTT. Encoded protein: CSAGSSNQPQHF.

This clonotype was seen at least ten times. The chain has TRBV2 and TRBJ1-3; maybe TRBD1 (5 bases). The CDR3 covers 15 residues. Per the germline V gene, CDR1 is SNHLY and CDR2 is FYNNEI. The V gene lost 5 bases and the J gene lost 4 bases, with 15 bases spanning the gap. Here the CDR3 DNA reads TGTGCCAGCAGTTCAGACAGATCTGGGGGAAACACCATATATTTT. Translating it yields CASSSDRSGGNTIYF.

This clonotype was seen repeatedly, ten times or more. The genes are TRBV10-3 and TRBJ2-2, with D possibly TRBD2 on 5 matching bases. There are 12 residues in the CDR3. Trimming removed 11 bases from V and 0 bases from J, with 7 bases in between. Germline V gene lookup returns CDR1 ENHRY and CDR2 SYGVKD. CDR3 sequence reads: CASGTNTGELFF. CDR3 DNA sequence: TGTGCCTCGGGGACGAACACCGGGGAGCTGTTTTTT.

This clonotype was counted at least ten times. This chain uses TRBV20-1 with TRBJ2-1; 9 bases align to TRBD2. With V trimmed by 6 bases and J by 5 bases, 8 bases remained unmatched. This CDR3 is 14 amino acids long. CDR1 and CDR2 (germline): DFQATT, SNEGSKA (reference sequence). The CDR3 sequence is CSATTSGKHNEQFF. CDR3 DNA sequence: TGCAGTGCCACGACTAGCGGAAAACACAATGAGCAGTTCTTC.

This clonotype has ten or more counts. As DNA, the CDR3 is TGTGCCAGCAGCTTAGGGCTGGGCACTCCCGGCGGAAATGAGCAGTTCTTC. Translated: CASSLGLGTPGGNEQFF. V is TRBV7-6 and J is TRBJ2-1; D call uncertain. The germline V and J ends were trimmed by 1 base and 7 bases, with 20 bases remaining between them. From germline, CDR1 is SGHVS and CDR2 FNYEAQ. This CDR3 has 17 residues.

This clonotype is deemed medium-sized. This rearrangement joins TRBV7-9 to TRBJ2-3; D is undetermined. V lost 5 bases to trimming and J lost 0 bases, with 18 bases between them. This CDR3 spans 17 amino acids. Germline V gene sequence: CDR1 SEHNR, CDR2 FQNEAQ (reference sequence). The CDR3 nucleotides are TGTGCCAGCAGCGCGTTACTTGAGACCCGTAGCACAGATACGCAGTATTTT. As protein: CASSALLETRSTDTQYF.

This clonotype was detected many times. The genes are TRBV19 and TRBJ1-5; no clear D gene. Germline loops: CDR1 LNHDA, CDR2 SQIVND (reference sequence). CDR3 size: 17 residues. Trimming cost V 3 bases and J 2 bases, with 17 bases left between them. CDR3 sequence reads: CASSIPSWRVGNQPQHF. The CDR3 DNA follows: TGTGCCAGTAGTATCCCGTCGTGGAGGGTGGGCAATCAGCCCCAGCATTTT.

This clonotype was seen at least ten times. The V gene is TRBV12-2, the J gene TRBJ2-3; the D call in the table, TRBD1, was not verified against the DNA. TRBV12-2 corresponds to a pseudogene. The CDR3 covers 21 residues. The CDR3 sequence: CASRLASTGSRGPFCSDTQYF. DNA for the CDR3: TGTGCAAGTCGCTTAGCTAGCACAGGGTCGCGAGGACCCTTTTGTTCAGATACGCAGTATTTT.

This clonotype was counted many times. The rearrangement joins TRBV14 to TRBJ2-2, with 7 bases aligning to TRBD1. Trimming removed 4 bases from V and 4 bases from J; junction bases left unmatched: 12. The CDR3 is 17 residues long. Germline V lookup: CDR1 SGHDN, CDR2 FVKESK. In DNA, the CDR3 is TGTGCCAGCAGCCTAGATAACCGGGACAGACCCACCGGGGAGCTGTTTTTT. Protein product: CASSLDNRDRPTGELFF.

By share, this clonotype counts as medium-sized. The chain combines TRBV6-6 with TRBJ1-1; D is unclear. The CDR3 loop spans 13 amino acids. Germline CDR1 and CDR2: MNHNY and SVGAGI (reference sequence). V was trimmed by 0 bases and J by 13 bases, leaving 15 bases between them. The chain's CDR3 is CASSYSGGTHNFF. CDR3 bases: TGTGCCAGCAGTTACTCGGGAGGTACCCATAATTTCTTT.

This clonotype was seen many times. CDR3 nucleotide sequence: TGCAGTGCGGGCGATATAGCGGGGGGCTACAATGAGCAGTTCTTC. This sequence encodes CSAGDIAGGYNEQFF. The J gene is TRBJ2-1, the V gene TRBV20-1, with TRBD2 matching 10 bases. J gave up 3 bases and V 6 bases, and 8 bases lay outside the gene matches. There are 15 residues in the CDR3. Per germline, CDR1 DFQATT and CDR2 SNEGSKA (reference sequence).

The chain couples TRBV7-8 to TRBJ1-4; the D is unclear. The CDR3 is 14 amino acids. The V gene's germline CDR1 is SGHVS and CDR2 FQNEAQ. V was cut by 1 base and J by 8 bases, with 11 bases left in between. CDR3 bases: TGTGCCAGCAGCTTAGGCCGTCTTCCCGAAAAACTGTTTTTT. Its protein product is CASSLGRLPEKLFF.

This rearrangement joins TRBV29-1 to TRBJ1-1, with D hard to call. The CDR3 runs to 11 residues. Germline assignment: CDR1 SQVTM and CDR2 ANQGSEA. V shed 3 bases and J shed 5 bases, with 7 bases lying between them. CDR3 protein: CSVDGGTEAFF. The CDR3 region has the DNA TGCAGCGTTGATGGCGGAACTGAAGCTTTCTTT. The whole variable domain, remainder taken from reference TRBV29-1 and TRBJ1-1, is SAVISQKPSRDICQRGTSLTIQCQVDSQVTMMFWYRQQPGQSLTLIATANQGSEATYESGFVIDKFPISRPNLTFSTLTVSNMSPEDSSIYLCSVDGGTEAFFGQGTRLTVV.

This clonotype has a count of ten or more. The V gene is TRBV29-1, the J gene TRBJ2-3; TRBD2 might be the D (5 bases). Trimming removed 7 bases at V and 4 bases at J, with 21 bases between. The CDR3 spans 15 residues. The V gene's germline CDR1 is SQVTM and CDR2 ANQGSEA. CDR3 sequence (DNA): TGCAGCGCCCCGGAGTATCAAGAGGGCCCAGATACGCAGTATTTT. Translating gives CSAPEYQEGPDTQYF.